This T cell receptor beta chain is drawn from a study of T cell responses to AZD1222 COVID-19 vaccine. The CDR3 is 17 residues long. Per germline, CDR1 SGHAT and CDR2 FQNNGV. Trimming stripped 0 bases from V and 4 bases from J, with 18 bases between. Profiled with immunoSEQ multiplex PCR; TCRdb holds only in-frame clones, not every one. Altogether some 100,000 clones are present, around 87% being singletons, with the ten largest covering roughly 10%. The chain carries TRBV11-2 and TRBJ1-2; D call uncertain. This specimen consisted of peripheral blood, obtained 28 days after the second AZD1222 dose. The receptor was isolated from an adult who received the AZD1222 COVID-19 vaccine. The CDR3 sequence is CASSLDWKPQAIYGYTF. CDR3 DNA sequence: TGTGCCAGCAGCTTAGATTGGAAACCGCAGGCCATCTATGGCTACACCTTC.